This entry features one T cell receptor beta chain sequence. Its antigen is not identified. Looked up from germline, CDR1 is SGHNT and CDR2 is YYREEE (reference sequence). The CDR3 totals 15 residues. J lost 5 bases, V lost 0 bases, and 3 bases had no gene match. The source of the sample is a study of cytomegalovirus exposure and HLA in healthy donors. Overall study context: Among 350 to 500 genotyped donors, around 80% fell in the Caucasian-associated ancestry cluster. Study-wide results and caveats: One cluster of highly shared sequence variants probably arose as a sequencing artifact. Many donors carried some public TCRs, although rarity characterized most TCR sequences. When presence/absence was analysed, sequencing depth was taken to be roughly uniform across donors.

The study ran its PCR with 60 Vbeta and 13 Jbeta primers. Using immunoSEQ multiplex PCR, the repertoire was profiled, and TCRdb retains in-frame clones only, with some absent. The top ten clones hold 2% to 2.5% of a sample with roughly 89,000 clones, 65% to 85% of them seen once. What was sequenced was PBMCs. This sequence was found in a man aged 18 to 29 in good health and CMV-seronegative. The chain employs TRBV5-4 and TRBJ1-4; 8 bases match TRBD1. The CDR3 is CASSLGTGQNEKLFF. The CDR3 DNA sequence: TGTGCCAGCAGCTTGGGGACAGGGCAGAATGAAAAACTGTTTTTT.